Each of the 18 T cell receptor beta chains below was sequenced from the same sample in a study of PD-1 blockade in classical Hodgkin lymphoma (dated by TCRdb to about 2020). The sample's time point label, decoded: cycle 1 day 1 (C1D1), immediately before nivolumab initiation. Every trial patient had relapsed following autologous stem cell transplantation, and prior brentuximab vedotin exposure was what differed among cohorts A, B and C. Using a Miltenyi CD4+ T cell isolation kit, CD4+ T cells were purified from thawed PBMCs through magnetic negative selection. Receptors were amplified or captured by the immunoSEQ multiplex PCR assay. TCRdb mirrors the immuneACCESS table, restricted to in-frame sequences. Some clones are absent from its copies; in checked studies, under half trace to an unresolved V gene, and the reason for the others is unknown. The sample profile shows approximately 17,000 clones; around four fifths of them were found once. The ten biggest clones cover 1% of the sample.

Sequencing used CD4+ T cells from blood, obtained at baseline. Every receptor here comes from a human donor with classical Hodgkin lymphoma.

The gene calls are TRBV5-1 and TRBJ2-5; TRBD1 aligns across 8 bases. V lost 0 bases to trimming and J lost 2 bases; unmatched junction nucleotides: 3. The CDR3 consists of 15 residues. Germline CDR1 and CDR2: SGHRS and YFSETQ. The DNA of the CDR3 is TGCGCCAGCAGCTTGGGCCAGGGGGCTCAAGAGACCCAGTACTTC. Translated: CASSLGQGAQETQYF.

The J gene is TRBJ1-1, the V gene TRBV4-2, with TRBD1 matching 7 bases. V was pared by 1 base and J by 1 base, with 3 bases of the junction left unmatched. The CDR3 has 15 amino acids. CDR1 LGHNA and CDR2 YNFKEQ come from the germline V gene. The CDR3 nucleotides are TGTGCCAGCAGCCAAGTCGGACAGGCGAACACTGAAGCTTTCTTT. The encoded protein is CASSQVGQANTEAFF.

V is TRBV6-5 and J is TRBJ2-3; D is undetermined. The CDR3 runs to 15 residues. Germline CDR1 is MNHEY and CDR2 is SVGAGI. With 0 bases removed from V and 6 bases from J, the gap between germline ends came to 13 bases. The CDR3 region has the DNA TGTGCCAGCAGTTACTCCCAAACCTTTCACGATACGCAGTATTTT. Amino acids: CASSYSQTFHDTQYF.

The chain uses TRBV18 and TRBJ2-4; 9 bases line up with TRBD1. This CDR3 region has 16 residues. Germline lookup yields CDR1 KGHSH and CDR2 LQKENI. V was pared by 0 bases and J by 4 bases, with 4 bases of the junction left unmatched. Written as DNA, the CDR3 is TGTGCCAGCTCACCACCGGGACAGGGAGTGAAAAACATTCAGTACTTC. Amino acids: CASSPPGQGVKNIQYF.

This sequence joins TRBV18 and TRBJ2-7; TRBD1 matches 10 bases. From germline, CDR1 is KGHSH and CDR2 LQKENI. Losses at the gene ends were 6 bases for V and 4 bases for J; bases not matched to a gene: 6. The CDR3 is 14 amino acids. In nucleotides, the CDR3 is TGTGCCAGCTCCCCGGGACAGGGGTCGTACGAGCAGTACTTC. The encoded protein is CASSPGQGSYEQYF.

This chain joins TRBV11-3 and TRBJ2-1, with TRBD1 matching over 7 bases. V lost 5 bases to trimming and J lost 4 bases; unmatched junction nucleotides: 5. There are 14 residues in the CDR3. Germline CDR1 is SGHNT and CDR2 is YENEEA. The CDR3 sequence is CASSPGTVYNEQFF. In nucleotides, the CDR3 is TGTGCCAGCAGCCCCGGGACAGTGTACAATGAGCAGTTCTTC. The full variable domain, rest sourced from reference TRBV11-3 and TRBJ2-1, is EAGVVQSPRYKIIEKKQPVAFWCNPISGHNTLYWYLQNLGQGPELLIRYENEEAVDDSQLPKDRFSAERLKGVDSTLKIQPAELGDSAVYLCASSPGTVYNEQFFGPGTRLTVL.

Comment on this clone: A junction boundary mismatches the germline segment, possibly from a read error. The CDR3 DNA reads as TGTGCCAGCAGCTTCTTCGGCGGGGAGGGGGTCTTC. Translation gives CASSFFGGEGVF. This chain joins TRBV7-2 and TRBJ2-1; D perhaps matches TRBD2 (7 bases). CDR3 length: 12 amino acids. Germline CDR1 reads SGHTA; CDR2 reads FQGNSA.

The rearrangement uses TRBV10-3 and TRBJ1-1; a possible D gene is TRBD1 (5 bases). Germline CDR1 reads ENHRY; CDR2 reads SYGVKD. The V end was cut by 7 bases, the J end by 1 base, with 13 bases between. CDR3 length equals 14 residues. The CDR3 sequence: CAINPTRGNTEAFF. The CDR3 region has the DNA TGTGCCATCAACCCCACTAGGGGGAACACTGAAGCTTTCTTT.

V and J are TRBV18 and TRBJ2-1; D uncertain. V was pared by 2 bases and J by 11 bases, with 13 bases between. CDR1 is KGHSH and CDR2 is LQKENI in the germline V gene. This CDR3 is 13 amino acids long. The CDR3, as DNA: TGTGCCAGCTCACCAAGGGCAGAGCTAAAGCAGTTCTTC. Protein product: CASSPRAELKQFF.

This clone came up once. The V and J genes are TRBV21-1 and TRBJ2-7; the table's D call TRBD1 went unverified against the DNA. TRBV21-1 is assigned pseudogene status. This CDR3 contains 16 residues. The chain's CDR3 is CASSNTTGASSYEQYF. CDR3 in DNA: TGTGCCAGCAGCAATACGACAGGCGCCAGCTCCTACGAGCAGTACTTC.

The chain links TRBV6-5 to TRBJ2-7; D gene unclear. CDR1 MNHEY and CDR2 SVGAGI come from the germline V gene. V lost 5 bases to trimming and J lost 6 bases, with 8 bases between them. The CDR3 is 11 amino acids. CDR3 region: CASSTSTEQYF. In DNA, the CDR3 is TGTGCCAGCAGTACGAGTACCGAGCAGTACTTC.

The chain links TRBV7-2 to TRBJ1-1; D uncertain. Germline CDR1 is SGHTA and CDR2 is FQGNSA. This CDR3 has 14 amino acids. V was pared by 2 bases and J by 3 bases, with 10 bases between. CDR3 protein: CASSLSALDTEAFF. The CDR3 nucleotides are TGTGCCAGCAGCTTAAGCGCCCTGGACACTGAAGCTTTCTTT.

The chain links TRBV7-3 to TRBJ1-1; TRBD1 matches 7 bases. V trimming: 2 bases; J trimming: 1 base; junction bases outside the gene matches: 1. This CDR3 is 14 amino acids long. Germline CDR1 and CDR2: SGHTA and FQGTGA. The CDR3 bases are TGTGCCAGCAGCTTACAGGGGGGGAACACTGAAGCTTTCTTT. Translating gives CASSLQGGNTEAFF.

V is TRBV6-5 and J is TRBJ1-4, with D unresolved. Germline CDR1 is MNHEY and CDR2 is SVGAGI. The CDR3 sequence is 14 residues long. V dropped 7 bases and J dropped 2 bases, with 11 bases sitting between them. DNA of the CDR3: TGTGCCAGCAAGCGGGCCTGGACTAATGAAAAACTGTTTTTT. It encodes CASKRAWTNEKLFF.

The rearrangement joins TRBV5-1 to TRBJ1-4, with D hard to call. Looked up from germline, CDR1 is SGHRS and CDR2 is YFSETQ. This CDR3 region has 14 residues. Trimming shortened V by 4 bases and J by 5 bases, and 12 bases separated the two germline ends. Written as DNA, the CDR3 is TGCGCCAGCAGCCAGTTAGTGGGGAATGAAAAACTGTTTTTT. It encodes CASSQLVGNEKLFF.

The V call is TRBV11-2, the J call TRBJ1-1; no clear D. The CDR3 extends over 11 amino acids. V was cut by 5 bases and J by 3 bases, with 4 bases left in between. Germline CDR1 is SGHAT and CDR2 is FQNNGV. The CDR3 loop reads CASSPYTEAFF. In nucleotides, the CDR3 is TGTGCCAGCAGCCCTTACACTGAAGCTTTCTTT.

The rearrangement links TRBV7-2 to TRBJ1-1, with D maybe TRBD1 (5 bases). CDR3 size: 13 residues. CDR1 and CDR2 from the germline V gene are SGHTA and FQGNSA. V gave up 3 bases and J gave up 3 bases, with 8 bases separating them. The DNA of the CDR3 is TGTGCCAGCAGCTTCTCGGGGGACACTGAAGCTTTCTTT. This encodes CASSFSGDTEAFF.

The V call is TRBV5-4, the J call TRBJ2-1; 14 nucleotides agree with TRBD2. The CDR3 is 16 residues long. Per the germline V gene, CDR1 is SGHNT and CDR2 is YYREEE (reference sequence). V was clipped by 3 bases and J by 9 bases; unmatched bases: 8. The CDR3 nucleotides read TGTGCCAGCAGCTCCCCGGGACTAGCGGGAGTTGGTGAGCAGTTCTTC. As protein: CASSSPGLAGVGEQFF.